The TCR beta chain described here comes from a study of blood T cell repertoires in COVID-19 (dated by TCRdb to 2019 to 2021). Study-wide context: Samples covering the acute and convalescent phases of COVID-19 were provided by collaborators in the United States, Italy and Spain. The material from the prospective study consisted of cDNA or gDNA derived from T cells, B-cell-depleted T cells, or PBMCs. Subjects who had been exposed to COVID-19, were actively infected with it, or had recovered from it provided the deeply sampled blood TCRbeta repertoires that made up the dataset. The repertoires were released in a freely available public database intended as a resource for research on the immune response to SARS-CoV-2. Samples were obtained from the ongoing ImmuneRACE study (first 160 participants) and from some 1,300 subjects provided by 6 global collaborators. Sample metadata almost always included a de-identified subject ID, COVID-19 status, age in years and sex. HLA class I and class II types, where available, came from metadata supplied by the sample provider rather than from assay-based typing. Findings and caveats that apply to the study as a whole: How much clinical and demographic metadata was included differed by source and by participant, and the metadata was provided uncurated.

TCRbeta CDR3 regions were amplified from genomic DNA by means of the immunoSEQ Assay, a bias-controlled multiplex PCR. In the authors' own workflow: The number of nucleated cells in each sample was estimated from the amplification of reference gene primers within the assay. To quantify the absolute abundance of each unique TCRbeta CDR3 rearrangement, sequence reads were collapsed and filtered. For each sample, productive Simpson clonality was calculated by taking the square root of Simpson's diversity index across productive rearrangements. Imported from immuneACCESS, the table was reduced by TCRdb to in-frame sequences with V and J called. These copies leave out some clones; in studies compared against another copy, an unresolved V gene accounts for under half, and the cause of the remainder is not known. The DNA gave D and trimming, while V, J and clone size come from that table. The sample table lists about 74,000 clones, 80% to 90% of them with a count of one. Jointly, the top ten make up 36% of the sample.

Each collaborating institution followed its own protocols to collect whole blood in K2EDTA tubes. Collaborator samples were shipped for TCRbeta analysis as frozen whole blood, isolated PBMCs, or DNA extracted from either sample type. Reading the germline V gene gives CDR1 MNHEY and CDR2 SVGEGT. From cysteine to phenylalanine, the CDR3 is 17 amino acids long. The entry retains the CDR3 DNA only, 51 bases that are in frame from base 1. The V end loses 0 bases and the J end loses 2 bases, and a stretch of 13 bases separates them. A remark on this clone: Its antigen is currently not known. Base-call qualities are not available, and no considerably larger clone is one nucleotide away.

This receptor was taken from a man in his sixties or seventies with acute or convalescent COVID-19. The sample taken for sequencing was peripheral blood. The chain employs TRBV6-2 or TRBV6-3 and TRBJ1-4; a confident D gene designation cannot be given. The nucleotide sequence reads TGTGCCAGCAGTTACTCGATCCAGGCGACGACTAATGAAAAACTGTTTTTT. Its protein reads: CASSYSIQATTNEKLFF.